One sample yielded the 5 T cell receptor beta chains listed below, sequenced in a study of shared clonotypes between healthy human individuals (TCRdb year 2020). Library method: the immunoSEQ multiplex PCR assay. The clones in this table, taken by TCRdb from immuneACCESS, are in-frame only. Not every clone is retained; where verified, under half of the shortfall comes from an unresolved V gene, and the cause of the rest is unknown. The sample records roughly 490,000 clones, 79% of which are singletons. Roughly 12% of the sample lies in the top ten. Sequencing was done on a sample of PBMCs. The receptors originated from a woman in her thirties or forties in good health. Some clones in this sample may be carry-over from other donors' samples.

This chain connects TRBV5-1 to TRBJ1-4; 7 bases are a match to TRBD1. CDR3 length equals 15 residues. Germline lookup yields CDR1 SGHRS and CDR2 YFSETQ. The V and J ends lost 7 bases and 4 bases, in that order; junction bases with no gene match: 10. This CDR3 reads CASSPVGTVNEKLFF. CDR3 nucleotides: TGCGCCAGCTCCCCGGTGGGGACAGTTAATGAAAAACTGTTTTTT.

The rearrangement links TRBV29-1 to TRBJ1-2, with 7 bases aligning to TRBD1. The CDR3 is 12 residues long. With V trimmed by 7 bases and J by 1 base, 3 bases remained unmatched. Per germline, CDR1 SQVTM and CDR2 ANQGSEA. This CDR3 reads CSARDSNYGYTF. DNA for the CDR3: TGCAGCGCTAGGGACAGTAACTATGGCTACACCTTC.

This clone has more than one count but fewer than ten. This chain connects TRBV6-5 to TRBJ2-6, with unresolved D. The V end was cut by 4 bases, the J end by 1 base, with 11 bases between. The CDR3 contains 16 residues. CDR1 and CDR2 from the germline V gene are MNHEY and SVGAGI. The CDR3 region has the DNA TGTGCCAGCAGTTCTAAGCCCGGTTCTGGGGCCAACGTCCTGACTTTC. It encodes CASSSKPGSGANVLTF.

This clone was seen only a few times. The chain couples TRBV15 to TRBJ2-5; the D is unclear. The CDR3 is 13 amino acids. The V end lost 3 bases, the J end lost 1 base, and 6 bases lay between the germline ends. Germline V gene lookup returns CDR1 LNHNV and CDR2 YYDKDF (reference sequence). The CDR3 bases are TGTGCCACCAGCAGGAGGCTCCAAGAGACCCAGTACTTC. Its protein product is CATSRRLQETQYF.

The rearrangement joins TRBV27 to TRBJ1-2; TRBD1 aligns across 11 bases. V shed 5 bases and J 7 bases; nucleotides not matched to a gene: 9. Germline V CDR1 and CDR2: MNHEY, SMNVEV (reference sequence). This CDR3 comprises 15 residues. The CDR3 DNA is TGTGCCAGCAGTCATTGGGACAGGGGGTCATCTGGCTACACCTTC. It specifies CASSHWDRGSSGYTF.